This TCR beta chain was obtained from a study of blood T cell repertoires in COVID-19. About the study: Sites in the United States, Italy and Spain provided acute and convalescent COVID-19 samples.

Original processing methods: By means of reference gene primer amplification, nucleated cell counts were estimated. Here immunoSEQ multiplex PCR was the method, and the copy in TCRdb shows in-frame clones only, minus some. Clone size and V and J calls were adopted from that table, with D and trimming inferred from the DNA. The repertoire holds about 73,000 clones, approximately 84% seen once, with over 25% in the top ten. CDR3 length equals 17 residues. Germline V lookup: CDR1 KGHDR, CDR2 SFDVKD. Trimming removed 5 bases at V and 7 bases at J, with 23 bases between. The sequence derives from a human donor in a cohort sampled during active COVID-19. Sequencing was carried out using peripheral blood. The chain links TRBV24-1 to TRBJ2-1; maybe TRBD1 (6 bases). The CDR3 loop reads CATSVRGDIKDLNEQFF. DNA of the CDR3: TGTGCCACCAGTGTCCGAGGGGACATTAAAGACCTAAATGAGCAGTTCTTC.